These 11 T cell receptor beta chains were sequenced from one sample in a study of blood T cell repertoires in COVID-19. Sequencing used immunoSEQ multiplex PCR; TCRdb keeps in-frame clones, though not all of them. The table records 150,000 to 200,000 clones, around 80% of them present only once. The sample consisted of peripheral blood. Receptors were obtained from a man between 60 and 75 years old with active or convalescent COVID-19.

The count of this clone is one. This chain connects TRBV5-5 to TRBJ2-5, with TRBD2 matching 9 bases. In germline, CDR1 is SGHKS, CDR2 YYEKEE (reference sequence). The CDR3 consists of 15 residues. With 5 bases clipped from V and 1 base from J, the junction kept 6 bases outside the gene matches. The DNA of the CDR3 is TGTGCCAGCAGTCTCGCTAGCGGGATCCAAGAGACCCAGTACTTC. Its translation is CASSLASGIQETQYF. The full variable domain, its missing parts supplied by reference TRBV5-5 and TRBJ2-5, is DAGVTQSPTHLIKTRGQQVTLRCSPISGHKSVSWYQQVLGQGPQFIFQYYEKEERGRGNFPDRFSARQFPNYSSELNVNALLLGDSALYLCASSLASGIQETQYFGPGTRLLVL.

The chain links TRBV7-9 to TRBJ2-3; the match to TRBD2 covers 10 bases. With 6 bases clipped from V and 5 bases from J, the junction kept 11 bases outside the gene matches. This CDR3 region has 16 residues. The V gene's germline CDR1 is SEHNR and CDR2 FQNEAQ (reference sequence). CDR3 region: CASRSSLAGAGDTQYF. The CDR3, as DNA: TGTGCCAGCAGGTCCTCCCTAGCGGGGGCAGGAGATACGCAGTATTTT.

The V and J genes are TRBV12-3 or TRBV12-4 and TRBJ2-7; D is uncertain. Trimming left V 2 bases short and J 5 bases short, with 10 bases between. The CDR3 spans 13 residues. DNA of the CDR3: TGTGCCAGCAGTTTAAGGAGTCGGGACGAGCAGTACTTC. It encodes CASSLRSRDEQYF.

The CDR3 here is CASSYSHGGEQFF. The CDR3 DNA follows: TGTGCCAGCAGTTACTCACACGGGGGGGAGCAGTTCTTC. The chain uses TRBV6-5 and TRBJ2-1, with TRBD2 matching 7 bases. Germline values: CDR1 MNHEY, CDR2 SVGAGI. After removal of 0 bases from V and 10 bases from J, the junction contained 3 bases not matched to a gene. This CDR3 contains 13 residues.

V usage is TRBV27 and J usage is TRBJ1-1; D is unclear. The CDR3 has 14 amino acids. V was cut by 3 bases and J by 1 base, with 9 bases left in between. CDR1 MNHEY and CDR2 SMNVEV come from the germline V gene (reference sequence). CDR3 DNA: TGTGCCAGCAGTTTGAAGGACTGGAACACTGAAGCTTTCTTT. Amino acids: CASSLKDWNTEAFF.

This sequence joins TRBV5-5 and TRBJ1-4; D gene ambiguous. The CDR3 runs to 18 residues. Looked up from germline, CDR1 is SGHKS and CDR2 is YYEKEE (reference sequence). Between the trimmed V and J ends, which lost 3 bases and 0 bases, there was a span of 18 bases. In DNA, the CDR3 is TGTGCCAGCAGCTCCAGGTACCGAGATCAAACAACTAATGAAAAACTGTTTTTT. Protein sequence: CASSSRYRDQTTNEKLFF.

This clone has only a few counts. The CDR3 bases are TGCAGCGTTGAATCAGCGACAGGGGGTACCTACGAGCAGTACTTC. This sequence encodes CSVESATGGTYEQYF. The J gene is TRBJ2-7, the V gene TRBV29-1; 9 nucleotides match TRBD1. CDR1 and CDR2 from the germline V gene are SQVTM and ANQGSEA. The CDR3 runs to 15 residues. V was pared by 2 bases and J by 2 bases, with 7 bases of the junction left unmatched.

This chain uses TRBV28 with TRBJ2-2; the D gene is possibly TRBD1 (6 bases). CDR1 and CDR2 (germline): MDHEN, SYDVKM. V was pared by 8 bases and J by 7 bases, with 17 bases between. This CDR3 region has 14 residues. The CDR3: CASSMGARGGELFF. The CDR3 DNA is TGTGCCAGCTCTATGGGGGCGAGAGGCGGGGAGCTGTTTTTT.

About this clone: This same CDR3 is encoded by further DNA sequences in the sample. V is TRBV11-2 and J is TRBJ1-6; 8 bases map to TRBD1. The germline V gene encodes CDR1 SGHAT and CDR2 FQNNGV. J was trimmed by 7 bases and V by 6 bases; bases with no gene match: 5. The CDR3 is made up of 14 amino acids. In DNA, the CDR3 is TGTGCCAGCAGTCTCGGACAGGGAAATTCACCCCTCCACTTT. Translating it yields CASSLGQGNSPLHF.

The chain employs TRBV28 and TRBJ2-5; the match to TRBD1 covers 10 bases. With 5 bases clipped from V and 5 bases from J, the junction kept 8 bases outside the gene matches. CDR1 MDHEN and CDR2 SYDVKM come from the germline V gene. The CDR3 extends over 15 amino acids. For the CDR3, the DNA is TGTGCCAGCAGTCCAATGGGACAGGGGTCGGAGACCCAGTACTTC. Its protein product is CASSPMGQGSETQYF.

The chain employs TRBV28 and TRBJ1-4, with 7 bases fitting TRBD1. Germline assignment: CDR1 MDHEN and CDR2 SYDVKM. The CDR3 covers 14 residues. V dropped 6 bases and J dropped 7; count of bases not matched to a gene: 8. CDR3 DNA: TGTGCCAGCAGCCGGACAGGAGTAACTGAAAAACTGTTTTTT. This translates into CASSRTGVTEKLFF. Looking up the rest from reference TRBV28 and TRBJ1-4 gives the full variable domain: DVKVTQSSRYLVKRTGEKVFLECVQDMDHENMFWYRQDPGLGLRLIYFSYDVKMKEKGDIPEGYSVSREKKERFSLILESASTNQTSMYLCASSRTGVTEKLFFGSGTQLSVL.